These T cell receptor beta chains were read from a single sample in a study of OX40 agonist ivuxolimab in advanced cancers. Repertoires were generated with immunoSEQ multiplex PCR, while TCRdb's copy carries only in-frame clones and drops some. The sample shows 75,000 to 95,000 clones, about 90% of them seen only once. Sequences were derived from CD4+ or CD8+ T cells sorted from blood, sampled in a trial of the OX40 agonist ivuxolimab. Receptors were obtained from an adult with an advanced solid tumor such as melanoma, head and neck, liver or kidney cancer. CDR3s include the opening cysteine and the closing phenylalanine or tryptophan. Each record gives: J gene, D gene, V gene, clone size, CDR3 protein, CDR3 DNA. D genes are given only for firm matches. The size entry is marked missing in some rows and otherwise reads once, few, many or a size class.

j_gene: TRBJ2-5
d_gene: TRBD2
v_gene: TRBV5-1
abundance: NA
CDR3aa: CASSLGGLAVQETQYF
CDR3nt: TGCGCCAGCAGCTTGGGAGGACTAGCGGTCCAAGAGACCCAGTACTTC

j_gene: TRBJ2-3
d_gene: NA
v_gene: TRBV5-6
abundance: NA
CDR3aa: CASTPRRHIAQYF
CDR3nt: TGTGCCAGCACCCCGAGACGGCATATTGCGCAGTATTTT

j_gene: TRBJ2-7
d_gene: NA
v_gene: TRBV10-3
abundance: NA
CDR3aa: CAIRHEPSSYEQYF
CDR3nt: TGTGCCATCAGACACGAACCTAGCTCCTACGAGCAGTACTTC

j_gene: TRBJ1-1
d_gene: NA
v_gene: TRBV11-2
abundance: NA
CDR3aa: CASSLTPTLEAFF
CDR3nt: TGTGCCAGCAGCTTAACCCCGACATTGGAAGCTTTCTTT

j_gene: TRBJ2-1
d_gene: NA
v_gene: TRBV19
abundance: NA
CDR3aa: CASSLDRRSGGLYNEQFF
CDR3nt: TGTGCCAGTAGCCTTGACAGGAGGAGTGGGGGACTATACAATGAGCAGTTCTTC

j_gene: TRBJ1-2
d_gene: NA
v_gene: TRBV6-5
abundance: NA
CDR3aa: CASSSWTGGYGYTF
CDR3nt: TGTGCCAGCAGTTCGTGGACGGGGGGATATGGCTACACCTTC

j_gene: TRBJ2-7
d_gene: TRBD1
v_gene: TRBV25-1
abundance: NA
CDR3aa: CASSTGQGREQYF
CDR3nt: TGTGCCAGCAGTACGGGACAGGGAAGAGAGCAGTACTTC

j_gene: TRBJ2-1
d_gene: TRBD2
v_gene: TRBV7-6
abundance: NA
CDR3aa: CASSSSGALLAGGPSEQFF
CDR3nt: TGTGCCAGCAGCTCCTCCGGGGCCCTTCTAGCGGGAGGGCCCAGTGAGCAGTTCTTC

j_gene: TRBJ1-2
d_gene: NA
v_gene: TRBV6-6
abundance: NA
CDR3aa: CASSYERTLNGYTF
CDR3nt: TGTGCCAGCAGTTACGAGCGGACCCTAAATGGCTACACCTTC

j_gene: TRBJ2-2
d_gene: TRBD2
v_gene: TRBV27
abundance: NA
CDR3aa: CASSLLAGSTGELFF
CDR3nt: TGTGCCAGCAGTTTACTAGCGGGGTCTACCGGGGAGCTGTTTTTT

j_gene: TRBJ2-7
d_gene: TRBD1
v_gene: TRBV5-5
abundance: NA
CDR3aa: CASSLGGQGPYEQYF
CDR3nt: TGTGCCAGCAGCTTGGGGGGACAGGGACCCTACGAGCAGTACTTC

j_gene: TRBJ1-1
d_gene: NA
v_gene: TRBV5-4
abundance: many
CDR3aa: CASSLGQLGTEAFF
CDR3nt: TGTGCCAGCAGCTTGGGGCAACTAGGGACTGAAGCTTTCTTT

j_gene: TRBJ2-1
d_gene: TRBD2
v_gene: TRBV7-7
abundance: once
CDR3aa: CASSLGTSGPWDEQFF
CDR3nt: TGTGCTAGCAGCTTGGGGACTAGCGGCCCTTGGGATGAGCAGTTCTTC

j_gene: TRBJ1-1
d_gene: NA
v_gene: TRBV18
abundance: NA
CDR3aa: CASSPFGNTEAFF
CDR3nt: TGTGCCAGCTCACCTTTCGGGAACACTGAAGCTTTCTTT

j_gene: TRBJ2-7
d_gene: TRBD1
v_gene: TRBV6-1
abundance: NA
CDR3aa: CASSESRGTGRQYF
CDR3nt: TGTGCCAGCAGTGAATCTCGAGGGACAGGGAGGCAGTACTTC

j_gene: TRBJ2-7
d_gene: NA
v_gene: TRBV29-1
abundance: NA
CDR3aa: CSVVISYEQYF
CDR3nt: TGCAGCGTTGTGATCAGTTACGAGCAGTACTTC

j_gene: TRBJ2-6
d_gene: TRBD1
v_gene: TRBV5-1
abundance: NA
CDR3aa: CASSSKAGTGVSGANVLTF
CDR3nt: TGCGCCAGCAGCTCTAAAGCCGGGACAGGGGTCTCTGGGGCCAACGTCCTGACTTTC

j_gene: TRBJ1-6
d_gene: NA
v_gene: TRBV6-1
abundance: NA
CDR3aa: CASHTLGGANSPLHF
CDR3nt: TGTGCCAGCCACACCCTTGGCGGCGCTAATTCACCCCTCCACTTT

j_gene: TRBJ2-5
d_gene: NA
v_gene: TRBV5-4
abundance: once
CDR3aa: CASSSPQETQYF
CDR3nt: TGTGCCAGCAGCTCTCCCCAAGAGACCCAGTACTTC

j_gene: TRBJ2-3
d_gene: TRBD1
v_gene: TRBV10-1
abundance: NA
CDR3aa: CASSGGTGGETDTQYF
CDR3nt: TGCGCCAGCAGTGGGGGGACAGGGGGCGAAACAGATACGCAGTATTTT

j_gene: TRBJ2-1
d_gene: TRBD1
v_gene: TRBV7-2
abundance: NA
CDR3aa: CASSPDRVREQFF
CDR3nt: TGTGCCAGCAGTCCGGACAGGGTCCGTGAGCAGTTCTTC

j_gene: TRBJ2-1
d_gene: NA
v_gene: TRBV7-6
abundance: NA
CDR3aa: CASSRYGTGKGDNEQFF
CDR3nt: TGTGCCAGCAGCCGATACGGGACGGGCAAGGGTGACAATGAGCAGTTCTTC

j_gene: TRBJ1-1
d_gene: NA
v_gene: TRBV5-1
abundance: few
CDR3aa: CASRLFQNTEAFF
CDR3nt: TGCGCCAGCAGGTTGTTTCAGAACACTGAAGCTTTCTTT

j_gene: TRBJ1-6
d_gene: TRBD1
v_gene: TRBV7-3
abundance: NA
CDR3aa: CASSDRGHNTPLHF
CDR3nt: TGTGCCAGCAGCGACAGGGGACACAACACACCCCTCCACTTT

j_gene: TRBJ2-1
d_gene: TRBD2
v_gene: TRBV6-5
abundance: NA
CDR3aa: CASSLAGGNYEQFF
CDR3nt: TGTGCCAGCAGTCTAGCGGGAGGTAACTATGAGCAGTTCTTC

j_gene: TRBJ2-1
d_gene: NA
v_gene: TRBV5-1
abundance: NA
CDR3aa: CASSPSGVSYNEQFF
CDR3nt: TGCGCCAGCAGCCCGTCCGGGGTATCCTACAATGAGCAGTTCTTC

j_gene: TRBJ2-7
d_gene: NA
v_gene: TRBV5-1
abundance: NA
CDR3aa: CASSGQVSSYEQYF
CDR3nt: TGCGCCAGCAGCGGGCAGGTCAGCTCCTACGAGCAGTACTTC

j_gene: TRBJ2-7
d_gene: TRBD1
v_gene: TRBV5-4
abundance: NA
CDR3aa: CASSAPGQGAKEQYF
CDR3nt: TGTGCCAGCAGCGCACCGGGACAGGGGGCCAAAGAGCAGTACTTC

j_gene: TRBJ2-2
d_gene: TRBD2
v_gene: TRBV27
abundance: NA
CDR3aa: CASRLVRGAGDTGELFF
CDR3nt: TGTGCCAGCAGGCTTGTAAGGGGAGCGGGGGACACCGGGGAGCTGTTTTTT

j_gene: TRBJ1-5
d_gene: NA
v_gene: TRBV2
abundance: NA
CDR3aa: CASSDGRRDQPQHF
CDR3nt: TGTGCCAGCAGTGATGGCAGGAGAGATCAGCCCCAGCATTTT

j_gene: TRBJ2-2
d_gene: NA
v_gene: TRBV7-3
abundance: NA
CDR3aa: CASTQKNTGELFF
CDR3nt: TGTGCCAGTACCCAAAAGAACACCGGGGAGCTGTTTTTT

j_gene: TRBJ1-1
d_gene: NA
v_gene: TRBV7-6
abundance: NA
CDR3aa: CASSLKTGLTEAFF
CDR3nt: TGTGCCAGCAGCTTAAAGACAGGACTCACTGAAGCTTTCTTT

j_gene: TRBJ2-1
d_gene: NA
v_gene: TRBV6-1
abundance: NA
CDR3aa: CASSPLTSSYNEQFF
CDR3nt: TGTGCCAGCAGCCCCCTCACGAGCTCCTACAATGAGCAGTTCTTC

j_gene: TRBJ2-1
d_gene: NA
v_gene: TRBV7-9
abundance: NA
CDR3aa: CASSLGAGSINNEQFF
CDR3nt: TGTGCCAGCAGCCTGGGGGCGGGTTCTATTAACAATGAGCAGTTCTTC

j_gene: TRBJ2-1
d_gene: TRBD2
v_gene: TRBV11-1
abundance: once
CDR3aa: CASSLGGGEQFF
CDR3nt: TGTGCCAGCAGCTTAGGGGGGGGAGAGCAGTTCTTC

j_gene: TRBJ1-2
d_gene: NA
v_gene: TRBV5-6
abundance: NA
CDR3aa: CASSLAVTAFYGYTF
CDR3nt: TGTGCCAGCAGCTTGGCCGTAACAGCATTCTATGGCTACACCTTC

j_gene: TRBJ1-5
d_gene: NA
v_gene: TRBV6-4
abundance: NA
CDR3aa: CASKLLRDVGNQPQHF
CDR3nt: TGTGCCAGCAAATTACTCCGGGATGTCGGCAATCAGCCCCAGCATTTT

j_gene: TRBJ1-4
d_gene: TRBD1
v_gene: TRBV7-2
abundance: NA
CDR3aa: CASSLSGTGGEKLFF
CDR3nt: TGTGCCAGCAGCTTATCCGGGACAGGGGGTGAAAAACTGTTTTTT

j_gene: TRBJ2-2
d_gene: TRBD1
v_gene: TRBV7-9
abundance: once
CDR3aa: CASSLKGQGNTGELFF
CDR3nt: TGTGCCAGCAGCCTCAAGGGACAGGGGAACACCGGGGAGCTGTTTTTT

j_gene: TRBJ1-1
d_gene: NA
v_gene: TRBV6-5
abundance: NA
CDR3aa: CASGSGNTEAFF
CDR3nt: TGTGCCAGCGGGTCGGGTAACACTGAAGCTTTCTTT

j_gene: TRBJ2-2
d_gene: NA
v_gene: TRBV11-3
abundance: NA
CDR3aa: CAINRDTRSTGELFF
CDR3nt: TGTGCCATAAACCGGGACACCCGATCAACCGGGGAGCTGTTTTTT

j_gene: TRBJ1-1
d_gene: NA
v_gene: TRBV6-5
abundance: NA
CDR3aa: CASSYLQGNEAFF
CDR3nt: TGTGCCAGCAGTTACCTGCAGGGGAATGAAGCTTTCTTT

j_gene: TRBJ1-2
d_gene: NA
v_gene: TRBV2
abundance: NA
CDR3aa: CASSEEDSGYTF
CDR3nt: TGTGCCAGCAGTGAGGAGGACTCTGGCTACACCTTC

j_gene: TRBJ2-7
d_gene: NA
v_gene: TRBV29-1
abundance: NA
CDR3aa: CSVADGSYEQYF
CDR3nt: TGCAGCGTTGCAGACGGCTCCTACGAGCAGTACTTC

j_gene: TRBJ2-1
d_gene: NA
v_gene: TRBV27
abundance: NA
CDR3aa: CASKSPYNEQFF
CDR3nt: TGTGCCAGCAAGTCCCCGTACAATGAGCAGTTCTTC

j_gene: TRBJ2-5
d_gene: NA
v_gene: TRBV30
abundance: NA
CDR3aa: CAWSSGGTQYF
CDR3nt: TGTGCCTGGAGTTCCGGTGGGACCCAGTACTTC

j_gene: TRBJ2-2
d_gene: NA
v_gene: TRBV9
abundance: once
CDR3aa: CASSVGAANTGELFF
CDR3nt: TGTGCCAGCAGCGTAGGGGCAGCGAACACCGGGGAGCTGTTTTTT

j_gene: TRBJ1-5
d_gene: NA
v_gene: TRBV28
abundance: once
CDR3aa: CASSLWGGGVDQPQHF
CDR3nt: TGTGCCAGCAGTTTATGGGGGGGAGGGGTGGATCAGCCCCAGCATTTT

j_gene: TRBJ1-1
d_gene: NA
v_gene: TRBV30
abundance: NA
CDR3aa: CAWSVAGGTEAFF
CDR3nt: TGTGCCTGGAGTGTGGCTGGGGGAACTGAAGCTTTCTTT

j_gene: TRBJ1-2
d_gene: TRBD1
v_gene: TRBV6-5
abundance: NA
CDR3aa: CASSIEDRGDGYTF
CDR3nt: TGTGCCAGCAGTATTGAGGACAGGGGGGATGGCTACACCTTC

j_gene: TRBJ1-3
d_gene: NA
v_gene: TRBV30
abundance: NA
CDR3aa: CAQLSGVSGNTIYF
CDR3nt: TGTGCCCAACTCTCAGGTGTCTCTGGAAACACCATATATTTT

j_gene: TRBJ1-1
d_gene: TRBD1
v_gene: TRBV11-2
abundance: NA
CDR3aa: CASSIRQGSTEAFF
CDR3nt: TGTGCCAGCAGCATCCGACAGGGGAGCACTGAAGCTTTCTTT

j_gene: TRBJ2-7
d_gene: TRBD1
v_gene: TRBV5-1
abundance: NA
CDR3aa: CASSVTGPYEQYF
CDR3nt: TGCGCCAGCAGCGTGACAGGGCCCTACGAGCAGTACTTC

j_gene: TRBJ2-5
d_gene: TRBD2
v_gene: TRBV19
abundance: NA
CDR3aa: CASSITGLASETQYF
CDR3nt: TGTGCCAGTAGTATTACGGGACTAGCATCGGAGACCCAGTACTTC